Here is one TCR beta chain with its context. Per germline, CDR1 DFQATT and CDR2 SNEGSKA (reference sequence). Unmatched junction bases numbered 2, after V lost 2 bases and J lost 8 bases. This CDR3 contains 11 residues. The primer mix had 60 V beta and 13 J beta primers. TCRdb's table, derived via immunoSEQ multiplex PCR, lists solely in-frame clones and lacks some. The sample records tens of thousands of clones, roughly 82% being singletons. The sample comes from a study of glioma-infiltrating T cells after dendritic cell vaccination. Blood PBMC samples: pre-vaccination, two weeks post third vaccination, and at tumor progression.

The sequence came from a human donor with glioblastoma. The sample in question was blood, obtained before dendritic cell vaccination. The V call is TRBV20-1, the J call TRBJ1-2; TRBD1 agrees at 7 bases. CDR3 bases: TGCAGTGCTAGACAGGGGGAGGGCTACACCTTC. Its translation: CSARQGEGYTF.